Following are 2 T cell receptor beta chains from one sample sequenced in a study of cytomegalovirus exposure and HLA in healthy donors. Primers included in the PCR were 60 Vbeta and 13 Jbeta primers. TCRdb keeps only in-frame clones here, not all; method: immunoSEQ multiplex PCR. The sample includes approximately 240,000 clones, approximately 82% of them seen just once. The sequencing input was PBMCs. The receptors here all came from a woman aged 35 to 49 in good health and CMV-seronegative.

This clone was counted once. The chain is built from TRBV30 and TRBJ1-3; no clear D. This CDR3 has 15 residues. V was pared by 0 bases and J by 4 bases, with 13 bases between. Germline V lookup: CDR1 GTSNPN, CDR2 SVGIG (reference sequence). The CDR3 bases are TGTGCCTGGAGTGTCCCCGGTTCGTCAGGAAACACCATATATTTT. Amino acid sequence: CAWSVPGSSGNTIYF.

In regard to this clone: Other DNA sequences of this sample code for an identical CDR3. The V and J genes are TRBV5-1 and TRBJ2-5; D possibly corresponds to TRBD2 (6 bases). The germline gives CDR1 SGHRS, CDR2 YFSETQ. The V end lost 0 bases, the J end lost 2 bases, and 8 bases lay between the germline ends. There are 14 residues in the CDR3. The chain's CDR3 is CASSLGGVQETQYF. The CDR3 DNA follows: TGCGCCAGCAGCTTGGGCGGGGTGCAAGAGACCCAGTACTTC.